The rows below give T cell receptor beta chains drawn from one sample of a study of blood T cell repertoires in COVID-19. Sequencing used immunoSEQ multiplex PCR; TCRdb keeps in-frame clones, though not all of them. The sample consists of under 350,000 clones, about 86% of them appearing once. The sample consisted of PBMCs or T cells enriched from blood (not recorded which). The receptors here all came from a woman aged 40 to 50 with acute COVID-19. The CDR3 runs from the conserved cysteine through the conserved F or W. Fields, in order: V gene, J gene, D gene, CDR3 protein. A D gene is named only where the DNA matches it firmly.

TRBV6-2/TRBV6-3,TRBJ1-5,.,CASSYVGDSNQPQHF
TRBV9,TRBJ2-1,.,CASSAPGGRRDEQFF
TRBV6-5,TRBJ1-1,TRBD1,CASRVDRVGTEAFF
TRBV5-1,TRBJ2-5,TRBD2,CASTFSGDSQETQYF
TRBV19,TRBJ1-6,TRBD1,CASSIDRGGSPLHF
TRBV18,TRBJ1-1,.,CASSPRGMNTEAFF
TRBV7-2,TRBJ2-1,TRBD2,CASSPRTSGLLRYEQFF
TRBV6-2/TRBV6-3,TRBJ1-6,TRBD1,CASSYGDRGTDSYNSPLHF
TRBV6-2/TRBV6-3,TRBJ2-7,TRBD2,CASSNPSGTYEQYF
TRBV28,TRBJ2-5,TRBD1,CASRTGETQYF
TRBV27,TRBJ2-7,.,CASSSQPGGYEQYF
TRBV11-2,TRBJ1-6,TRBD1,CASSEQGTSPLHF
TRBV28,TRBJ2-3,TRBD2,CASSSGSPPYTQYF
TRBV2,TRBJ2-1,TRBD2,CASRSGTSSDNEQFF
TRBV5-1,TRBJ2-3,.,CASSLVAQGGHTQYF
TRBV4-3,TRBJ2-7,TRBD2,CASSQEPLAGAEQYF
TRBV7-3,TRBJ1-2,TRBD1,CASSLGLTGAYTF
TRBV18,TRBJ2-7,TRBD1,CASSSRQGYEQYF
TRBV12-5,TRBJ2-1,TRBD1,CASGSGTVGEQFF
TRBV7-8,TRBJ1-1,.,CASSLGHSDTEAFF
TRBV15,TRBJ2-3,TRBD1,CATSPTGSYSDTQYF
TRBV2,TRBJ2-2,.,CASRPWDSNTGELFF
TRBV3-1/TRBV3-2,TRBJ1-1,.,CASSQDQGNTEAFF
TRBV28,TRBJ2-7,TRBD2,CASKGGLAVYEQYF
TRBV29-1,TRBJ2-3,TRBD2,CSVGLGGGFTDTQYF
TRBV15,TRBJ1-6,.,CATSTGNRDNSPLHF
TRBV19,TRBJ1-3,TRBD1,CASSTSTGPSGNTIYF
TRBV19,TRBJ2-2,TRBD1,CASRHRDRDTGELFF
TRBV5-6,TRBJ2-2,TRBD1,CASSLTGDRVNTGELFF
TRBV14,TRBJ2-1,TRBD2,CASSHQRGGSNEQFF
TRBV4-3,TRBJ1-2,.,CASSPGGAVYGYTF
TRBV4-3,TRBJ2-7,TRBD1,CASSRDRGYEQYF
TRBV6-2/TRBV6-3,TRBJ1-5,.,CASSYGGNQPQHF
TRBV7-8,TRBJ1-1,.,CASSTRQRNTEAFF
TRBV5-1,TRBJ2-7,TRBD1,CASSYYTGGATSEQYF
TRBV25-1,TRBJ2-1,.,CASSDLAGRYNEQFF
TRBV5-1,TRBJ2-1,TRBD2,CASSPSGKRGDNEQFF
TRBV5-4,TRBJ1-2,.,CASSSVLSDGYTF
TRBV15,TRBJ1-5,.,CATSRVGQSNQPQHF
TRBV14,TRBJ1-3,TRBD1,CASSQVGQGSGNTIYF
TRBV7-3,TRBJ2-1,TRBD2,CASSLSSGGTSGRSNEQFF
TRBV4-1,TRBJ2-7,.,CASSQEGTGYPYEQYF
TRBV29-1,TRBJ1-1,.,CSVVRKGKDTEAFF
TRBV18,TRBJ1-3,.,CASSPQSSGNTIYF
TRBV7-2,TRBJ2-1,.,CASSPTGDTYNEQFF
TRBV19,TRBJ2-7,TRBD1,CASREGQGRSYEQYF
TRBV11-2,TRBJ1-2,.,CASTVFSGYGYTF
TRBV6-2/TRBV6-3,TRBJ1-5,.,CASSYPLSSQGPPNQPQHF
TRBV24-1,TRBJ1-2,TRBD1,CATSDGRGHGYTF
TRBV6-2/TRBV6-3,TRBJ1-2,.,CASSYSAGSIYGYTF
TRBV6-5,TRBJ2-3,.,CASSYWADTDTQYF
TRBV7-3,TRBJ2-1,TRBD1,CASSLDRAEYNEQFF
TRBV11-2,TRBJ1-6,TRBD1,CASSLDSIGTGLSGSPLHF
TRBV7-2,TRBJ1-1,TRBD1,CASSPRDRGDTEAFF
TRBV7-3,TRBJ1-2,.,CASSLSPGMGYGYTF